This T cell receptor beta chain originates from a study of blood T cell repertoires in COVID-19. Patients of the Seattle cohort, enrolled during active infection, were followed longitudinally. In the study's own analysis: Amplifying reference gene primers gave estimates of nucleated cell counts. Measured with immunoSEQ multiplex PCR; TCRdb has only the in-frame clones, and not every one. V and J calls plus clone size are reproduced from that table; the DNA served to infer D and trimming. This table holds approximately 170,000 clones, more than 75% found once. Trimming took off 2 bases at V and 8 bases at J, with 12 bases between the two ends. CDR1 LGHNA and CDR2 YNFKEQ come from the germline V gene. The CDR3 runs 14 residues.

This receptor was identified in a young man with COVID-19, enrolled during active disease. Specimen: peripheral blood. The gene calls are TRBV4-2 and TRBJ1-4; possibly TRBD1 for D (5 bases). CDR3 bases: TGTGCCAGCAGCCAACTCGGACGGGGGGAAAAACTGTTTTTT. Translated, it gives CASSQLGRGEKLFF.